These T cell receptor beta chains were read from a single sample in a study of shared clonotypes between healthy human individuals. Sequenced by immunoSEQ multiplex PCR; TCRdb stores in-frame clones only, minus some. The sample has millions of clones; under 95% are singletons. Sequenced material: naive CD8+ T cells from PBMCs. The receptors were sampled from a man aged 18 to 29 in good health. Some clones in this sample may be carry-over from other donors' samples. Each CDR3 is given with its conserved first and last residue. The D gene is left open where the match is weak. Some rows have no size entry. The others give once, few or many, or a class for an expanded clone.

d_call: NA; v_call: TRBV27; j_call: TRBJ2-7; clone_size: once; cdr3_nt: TGTGCCAGCAGTTTCCTTGGATCTCAGGGCCCCTACGAGCAGTACTTC; cdr3_aa: CASSFLGSQGPYEQYF
d_call: TRBD1; v_call: TRBV19; j_call: TRBJ1-2; clone_size: once; cdr3_nt: TGTGCCAGTAGTAGCCGGGACAGGGTAGCTAACTATGGCTACACCTTC; cdr3_aa: CASSSRDRVANYGYTF
d_call: NA; v_call: TRBV11-2; j_call: TRBJ1-2; clone_size: NA; cdr3_nt: TGTGCCAGCAGCTTAGGGTCGGGAGACTATGGCTACACCTTC; cdr3_aa: CASSLGSGDYGYTF
d_call: NA; v_call: TRBV7-2; j_call: TRBJ2-7; clone_size: NA; cdr3_nt: TGTGCCAGCAGCTCCCAGCGGGTCCTCTGGGAGCAGTACTTC; cdr3_aa: CASSSQRVLWEQYF
d_call: NA; v_call: TRBV7-2; j_call: TRBJ2-4; clone_size: NA; cdr3_nt: TGTGCCAGCAGCTTAGTACAGGGACGGGGAAAACTAGCCAAAAACATTCAGTACTTC; cdr3_aa: CASSLVQGRGKLAKNIQYF
d_call: NA; v_call: TRBV30; j_call: TRBJ1-2; clone_size: NA; cdr3_nt: TGTGCCTGGAGACAGACACTAGGGGATGGCTACACCTTC; cdr3_aa: CAWRQTLGDGYTF
d_call: NA; v_call: TRBV7-6; j_call: TRBJ2-2; clone_size: few; cdr3_nt: TGTGCCAGCAGCTTAACCTACGTAAAGGGAGAGCTGTTTTTT; cdr3_aa: CASSLTYVKGELFF
d_call: TRBD2; v_call: TRBV2; j_call: TRBJ2-5; clone_size: NA; cdr3_nt: TGTGCCAGCAGTGAGCTCCGACTAGCGGGCCAAGAGACCCAGTACTTC; cdr3_aa: CASSELRLAGQETQYF
d_call: NA; v_call: TRBV7-3; j_call: TRBJ1-1; clone_size: NA; cdr3_nt: TGTGCCAGCAGCTTAGGACGAGGGGGAATGAACACTGAAGCTTTCTTT; cdr3_aa: CASSLGRGGMNTEAFF
d_call: NA; v_call: TRBV4-2; j_call: TRBJ2-6; clone_size: NA; cdr3_nt: TGTGCCAGCAGGGGGCGGGACTCTGGGGCCAACGTCCTGACTTTC; cdr3_aa: CASRGRDSGANVLTF
d_call: NA; v_call: TRBV20-1; j_call: TRBJ2-1; clone_size: NA; cdr3_nt: TGCAGTGCTACCCCCAGCCCTGAGCAGTTCTTC; cdr3_aa: CSATPSPEQFF
d_call: NA; v_call: TRBV2; j_call: TRBJ1-2; clone_size: NA; cdr3_nt: TGTGCCAGCACCACGGGAGGTGGCTACACCTTC; cdr3_aa: CASTTGGGYTF
d_call: NA; v_call: TRBV9; j_call: TRBJ2-2; clone_size: NA; cdr3_nt: TGTGCCAGCAGCGTAGCCGGCTCGAACACCGGGGAGCTGTTTTTT; cdr3_aa: CASSVAGSNTGELFF
d_call: NA; v_call: TRBV11-2; j_call: TRBJ2-1; clone_size: NA; cdr3_nt: TGTGCCAGCAGCTTGACCTACAATGAGCAGTTCTTC; cdr3_aa: CASSLTYNEQFF
d_call: NA; v_call: TRBV10-2; j_call: TRBJ1-2; clone_size: NA; cdr3_nt: TGCGCCAGCAGCGAGAGAGGCCCCTATGGCTACACCTTC; cdr3_aa: CASSERGPYGYTF
d_call: TRBD2; v_call: TRBV27; j_call: TRBJ2-7; clone_size: NA; cdr3_nt: TGTGCCAGCAGTTTAGGCGGGAGGTACGAGCAGTACTTC; cdr3_aa: CASSLGGRYEQYF
d_call: TRBD1; v_call: TRBV7-2; j_call: TRBJ2-5; clone_size: NA; cdr3_nt: TGTGCCAGCAGCTCGCAGGGGGTTGGTGAGACCCAGTACTTC; cdr3_aa: CASSSQGVGETQYF
d_call: TRBD1; v_call: TRBV5-5; j_call: TRBJ2-7; clone_size: NA; cdr3_nt: TGTGCCAGCAGCGGGGTACCCGGGACAGAAGTTTACGAGCAGTACTTC; cdr3_aa: CASSGVPGTEVYEQYF
d_call: TRBD1; v_call: TRBV9; j_call: TRBJ2-7; clone_size: NA; cdr3_nt: TGTGCCAGCAGCGAGGGGACAGGGTCCTACGAGCAGTACTTC; cdr3_aa: CASSEGTGSYEQYF
d_call: NA; v_call: TRBV4-2; j_call: TRBJ2-7; clone_size: NA; cdr3_nt: TGTGCCAGCAGCCAACTCAGGTCCTACGAGCAGTACTTC; cdr3_aa: CASSQLRSYEQYF
d_call: NA; v_call: TRBV5-8; j_call: TRBJ1-2; clone_size: NA; cdr3_nt: TGTGCCAGCAGCTTCGGGGCAGGGCCCAACTATGGCTACACCTTC; cdr3_aa: CASSFGAGPNYGYTF
d_call: TRBD2; v_call: TRBV28; j_call: TRBJ2-1; clone_size: NA; cdr3_nt: TGTGCCAGCAGTTCTCGACTAGCGGGAGCCGAGTTCTTC; cdr3_aa: CASSSRLAGAEFF
d_call: TRBD1; v_call: TRBV11-2; j_call: TRBJ2-2; clone_size: NA; cdr3_nt: TGTGCCAGCAGCTTAATATTAGCACAGGGGAACGGGGAGCTGTTTTTT; cdr3_aa: CASSLILAQGNGELFF
d_call: NA; v_call: TRBV9; j_call: TRBJ1-2; clone_size: NA; cdr3_nt: TGTGCCAGCAGCGTAGCTACGACAGGAAACTATGGCTACACCTTC; cdr3_aa: CASSVATTGNYGYTF
d_call: NA; v_call: TRBV27; j_call: TRBJ2-1; clone_size: NA; cdr3_nt: TGTGCCAGCAGTTATAGTCTGGGACTTAACAATGAGCAGTTCTTC; cdr3_aa: CASSYSLGLNNEQFF
d_call: NA; v_call: TRBV28; j_call: TRBJ1-1; clone_size: few; cdr3_nt: TGTGCCAGCAGTTTAGGGAAGGGGGGTGGCACTGAAGCTTTCTTT; cdr3_aa: CASSLGKGGGTEAFF
d_call: TRBD1; v_call: TRBV27; j_call: TRBJ2-7; clone_size: NA; cdr3_nt: TGTGCCAGCAGTTACTCGCAGGGGGCTTCCTACGAGCAGTACTTC; cdr3_aa: CASSYSQGASYEQYF
d_call: NA; v_call: TRBV28; j_call: TRBJ1-3; clone_size: few; cdr3_nt: TGTGCCAGCAGTCTACCACAGGCGGGAAACACCATATATTTT; cdr3_aa: CASSLPQAGNTIYF
d_call: TRBD2; v_call: TRBV19; j_call: TRBJ2-3; clone_size: NA; cdr3_nt: TGTGCCAGTAGTATCGGGAGGGATACGCAGTATTTT; cdr3_aa: CASSIGRDTQYF
d_call: NA; v_call: TRBV5-6; j_call: TRBJ2-7; clone_size: NA; cdr3_nt: TGTGCCAGCAAGTTCCAGGGATCTCACGAGCAGTACTTC; cdr3_aa: CASKFQGSHEQYF
d_call: NA; v_call: TRBV6-1; j_call: TRBJ2-7; clone_size: NA; cdr3_nt: TGTGCCAGCAGTCCCCCATCGGACTACGAGCAGTACTTC; cdr3_aa: CASSPPSDYEQYF
d_call: NA; v_call: TRBV2; j_call: TRBJ1-3; clone_size: NA; cdr3_nt: TGTGCCAGCAGCTGGACAGCGAGCTCTGGAAACACCATATATTTT; cdr3_aa: CASSWTASSGNTIYF
d_call: TRBD1; v_call: TRBV6-5; j_call: TRBJ2-7; clone_size: NA; cdr3_nt: TGTGCCAGCAGTTACTCGAAGACAGGGTACGAGCAGTACTTC; cdr3_aa: CASSYSKTGYEQYF
d_call: NA; v_call: TRBV29-1; j_call: TRBJ1-1; clone_size: NA; cdr3_nt: TGCAGCGCAATACCCCCAAGGGCAAAGGGTACTGAAGCTTTCTTT; cdr3_aa: CSAIPPRAKGTEAFF
d_call: TRBD2; v_call: TRBV28; j_call: TRBJ2-7; clone_size: NA; cdr3_nt: TGTGCCAGCAGTTTCCCCAGCGGGAGTAGGGAGCAGTACTTC; cdr3_aa: CASSFPSGSREQYF
d_call: TRBD1; v_call: TRBV5-1; j_call: TRBJ1-1; clone_size: NA; cdr3_nt: TGCGCCAGCAGCTTGGAGCACGGGACAGGGGCCTACACTGAAGCTTTCTTT; cdr3_aa: CASSLEHGTGAYTEAFF
d_call: NA; v_call: TRBV7-9; j_call: TRBJ2-2; clone_size: NA; cdr3_nt: TGTGCCAGCAGCTTAAATCGAGGGCCGCTCACCGGGGAGCTGTTTTTT; cdr3_aa: CASSLNRGPLTGELFF
d_call: TRBD1; v_call: TRBV4-3; j_call: TRBJ2-7; clone_size: NA; cdr3_nt: TGCGCCAGCAGCCTACGCCGGGACAGGGGGATTTACGAGCAGTACTTC; cdr3_aa: CASSLRRDRGIYEQYF
d_call: TRBD1; v_call: TRBV11-2; j_call: TRBJ1-2; clone_size: NA; cdr3_nt: TGTGCCAGCAGCCCGAGCGGGACAGGAATAACTGGCTACACCTTC; cdr3_aa: CASSPSGTGITGYTF
d_call: NA; v_call: TRBV5-1; j_call: TRBJ2-7; clone_size: NA; cdr3_nt: TGCGCCAGCAGCTTGGGCAGAATATCCTACGAGCAGTACTTC; cdr3_aa: CASSLGRISYEQYF
d_call: NA; v_call: TRBV5-4; j_call: TRBJ1-1; clone_size: NA; cdr3_nt: TGTGCCAGCGGTGGGGGGGCCACTGAAGCTTTCTTT; cdr3_aa: CASGGGATEAFF
d_call: NA; v_call: TRBV19; j_call: TRBJ2-7; clone_size: NA; cdr3_nt: TGTGCCAGTAGTTGGGCTCGGGGGGAGCAGTACTTC; cdr3_aa: CASSWARGEQYF
d_call: TRBD2; v_call: TRBV28; j_call: TRBJ2-7; clone_size: NA; cdr3_nt: TGTGCCAGCAGCTGGACTAGCGGGAGATCCCACGAGCAGTACTTC; cdr3_aa: CASSWTSGRSHEQYF
d_call: TRBD2; v_call: TRBV11-2; j_call: TRBJ2-1; clone_size: NA; cdr3_nt: TGTGCCAGCAGTTCCGTAGCGGGATACTCCTACAATGAGCAGTTCTTC; cdr3_aa: CASSSVAGYSYNEQFF
d_call: NA; v_call: TRBV21-1; j_call: TRBJ2-3; clone_size: NA; cdr3_nt: TGTGCCAGCAGCAAAGGTCAGGGGGGTAGCACAGATACGCAGTATTTT; cdr3_aa: CASSKGQGGSTDTQYF
d_call: TRBD1; v_call: TRBV5-4; j_call: TRBJ1-2; clone_size: NA; cdr3_nt: TGTGCCAGCAGCTTAGAGGAAGGGGGCGCGAATGGCTACACCTTC; cdr3_aa: CASSLEEGGANGYTF
d_call: NA; v_call: TRBV6-5; j_call: TRBJ2-7; clone_size: NA; cdr3_nt: TGTGCCAGCAGTTACCAAGATGGGACTTCCCGCTACGAGCAGTACTTC; cdr3_aa: CASSYQDGTSRYEQYF
d_call: NA; v_call: TRBV28; j_call: TRBJ2-1; clone_size: NA; cdr3_nt: TGTGCCAGCAGTTTGGGAAGCTGGTACAATGAGCAGTTCTTC; cdr3_aa: CASSLGSWYNEQFF
d_call: TRBD2; v_call: TRBV28; j_call: TRBJ2-1; clone_size: NA; cdr3_nt: TGTGCCAGCAGTCTCAAGCGGGAGTGGGTCAATGAGCAGTTCTTC; cdr3_aa: CASSLKREWVNEQFF
d_call: TRBD1; v_call: TRBV15; j_call: TRBJ2-1; clone_size: NA; cdr3_nt: TGTGCCACCAGCCTTGACAGGGGCCCATACAATGAGCAGTTCTTC; cdr3_aa: CATSLDRGPYNEQFF
d_call: NA; v_call: TRBV9; j_call: TRBJ2-7; clone_size: NA; cdr3_nt: TGTGCCAGCAGCGTTGGCGACAGCTCCTACGAGCAGTACTTC; cdr3_aa: CASSVGDSSYEQYF
d_call: NA; v_call: TRBV7-9; j_call: TRBJ1-1; clone_size: NA; cdr3_nt: TGTGCCAGCAGCTTAGCGCCCGGGAAAACTGAAGCTTTCTTT; cdr3_aa: CASSLAPGKTEAFF
d_call: NA; v_call: TRBV27; j_call: TRBJ1-2; clone_size: NA; cdr3_nt: TGTGCCAGCAGTGGCTCCCCCCGGACGGGGAACTATGGCTACACCTTC; cdr3_aa: CASSGSPRTGNYGYTF
d_call: NA; v_call: TRBV28; j_call: TRBJ2-1; clone_size: NA; cdr3_nt: TGTGCCAGCAGTCGGGGCCCCCGTAGGAATGAGCAGTTCTTC; cdr3_aa: CASSRGPRRNEQFF